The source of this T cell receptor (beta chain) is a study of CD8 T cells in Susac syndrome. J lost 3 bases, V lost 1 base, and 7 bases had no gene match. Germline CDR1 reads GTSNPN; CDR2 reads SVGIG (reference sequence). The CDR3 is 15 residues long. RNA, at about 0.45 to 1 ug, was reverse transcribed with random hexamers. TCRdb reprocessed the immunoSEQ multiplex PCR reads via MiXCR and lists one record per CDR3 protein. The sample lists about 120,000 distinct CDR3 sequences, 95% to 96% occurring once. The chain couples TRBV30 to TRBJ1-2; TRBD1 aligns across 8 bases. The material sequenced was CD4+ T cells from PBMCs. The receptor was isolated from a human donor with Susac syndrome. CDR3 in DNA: TGTGCCTGGAGTGAAGTGGACAGGGCGGACTATGGCTACACCTTC. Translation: CAWSEVDRADYGYTF.